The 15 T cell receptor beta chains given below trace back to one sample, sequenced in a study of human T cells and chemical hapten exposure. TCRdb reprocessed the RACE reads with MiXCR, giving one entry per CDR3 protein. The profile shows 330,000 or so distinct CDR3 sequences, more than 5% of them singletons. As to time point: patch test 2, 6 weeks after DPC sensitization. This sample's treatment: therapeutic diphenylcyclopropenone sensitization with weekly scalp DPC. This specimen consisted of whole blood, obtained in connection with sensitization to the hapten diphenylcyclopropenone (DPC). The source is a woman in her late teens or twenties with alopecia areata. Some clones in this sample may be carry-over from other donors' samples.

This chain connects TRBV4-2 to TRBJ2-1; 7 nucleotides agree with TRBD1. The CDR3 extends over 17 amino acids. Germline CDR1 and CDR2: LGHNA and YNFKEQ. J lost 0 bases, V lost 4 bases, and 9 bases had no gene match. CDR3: CASSPYRQGSSYNEQFF. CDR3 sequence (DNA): TGTGCCAGCAGCCCCTACCGACAGGGAAGCTCCTACAATGAGCAGTTCTTC.

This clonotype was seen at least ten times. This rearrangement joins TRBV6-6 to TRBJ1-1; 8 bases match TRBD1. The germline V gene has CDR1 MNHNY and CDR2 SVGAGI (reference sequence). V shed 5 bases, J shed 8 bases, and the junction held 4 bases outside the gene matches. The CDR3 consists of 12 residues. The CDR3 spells CASSLRQGEAFF. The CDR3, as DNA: TGTGCCAGCAGTCTTCGACAGGGGGAAGCTTTCTTT.

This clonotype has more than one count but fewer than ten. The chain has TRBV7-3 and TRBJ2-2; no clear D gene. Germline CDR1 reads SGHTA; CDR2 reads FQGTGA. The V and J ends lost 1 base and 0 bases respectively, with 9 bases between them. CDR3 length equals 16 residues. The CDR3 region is CASSLIGSANTGELFF. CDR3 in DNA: TGTGCCAGCAGCTTAATAGGCAGCGCGAACACCGGGGAGCTGTTTTTT.

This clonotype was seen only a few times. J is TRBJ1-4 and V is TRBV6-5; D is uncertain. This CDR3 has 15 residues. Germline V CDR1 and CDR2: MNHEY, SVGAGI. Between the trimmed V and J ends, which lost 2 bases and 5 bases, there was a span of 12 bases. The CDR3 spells CASSYTSGRNEKLFF. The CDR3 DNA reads TGTGCCAGCAGTTACACGTCTGGGAGAAATGAAAAACTGTTTTTT.

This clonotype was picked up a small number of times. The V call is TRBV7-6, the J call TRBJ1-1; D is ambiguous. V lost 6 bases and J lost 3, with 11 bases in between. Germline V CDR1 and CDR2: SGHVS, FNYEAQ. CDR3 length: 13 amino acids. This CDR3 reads CASRLYTDTEAFF. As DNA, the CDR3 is TGTGCCAGCAGACTCTACACGGACACTGAAGCTTTCTTT. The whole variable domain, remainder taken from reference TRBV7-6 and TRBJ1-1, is GAGVSQSPRYKVTKRGQDVALRCDPISGHVSLYWYRQALGQGPEFLTYFNYEAQQDKSGLPNDRFSAERPEGSISTLTIQRTEQRDSAMYRCASRLYTDTEAFFGQGTRLTVV.

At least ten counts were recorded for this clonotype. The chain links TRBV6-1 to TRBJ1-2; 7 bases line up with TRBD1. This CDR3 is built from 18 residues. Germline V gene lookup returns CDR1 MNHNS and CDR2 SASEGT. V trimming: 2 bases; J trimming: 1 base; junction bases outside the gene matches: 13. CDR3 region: CASSEPVTFPGGNYGYTF. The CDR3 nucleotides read TGTGCCAGCAGTGAACCCGTGACTTTCCCAGGGGGTAACTATGGCTACACCTTC.

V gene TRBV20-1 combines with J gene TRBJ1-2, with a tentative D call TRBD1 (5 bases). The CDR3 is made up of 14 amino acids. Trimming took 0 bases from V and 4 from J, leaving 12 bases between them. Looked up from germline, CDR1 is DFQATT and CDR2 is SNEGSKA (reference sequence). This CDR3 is CSAREGLGGYGYTF. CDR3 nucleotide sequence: TGCAGTGCTAGAGAAGGACTTGGGGGCTATGGCTACACCTTC.

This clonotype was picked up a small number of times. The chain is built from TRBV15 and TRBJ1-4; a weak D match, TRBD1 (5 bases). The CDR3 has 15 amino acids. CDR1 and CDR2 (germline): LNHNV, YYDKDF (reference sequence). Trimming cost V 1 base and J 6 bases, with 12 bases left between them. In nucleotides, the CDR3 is TGTGCCACCAGCAGAGCTAAGGTCAGGGATGAAAAACTGTTTTTT. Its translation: CATSRAKVRDEKLFF.

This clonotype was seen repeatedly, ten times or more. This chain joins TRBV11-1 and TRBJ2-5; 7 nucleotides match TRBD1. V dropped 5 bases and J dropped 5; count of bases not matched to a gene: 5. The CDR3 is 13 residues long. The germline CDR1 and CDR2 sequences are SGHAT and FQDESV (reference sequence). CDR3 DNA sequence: TGTGCCAGCAGCGTACACAGGGGTGAGACCCAGTACTTC. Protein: CASSVHRGETQYF. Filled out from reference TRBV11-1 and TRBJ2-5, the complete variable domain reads EAEVAQSPRYKITEKSQAVAFWCDPISGHATLYWYRQILGQGPELLVQFQDESVVDDSQLPKDRFSAERLKGVDSTLKIQPAELGDSAMYLCASSVHRGETQYFGPGTRLLVL.

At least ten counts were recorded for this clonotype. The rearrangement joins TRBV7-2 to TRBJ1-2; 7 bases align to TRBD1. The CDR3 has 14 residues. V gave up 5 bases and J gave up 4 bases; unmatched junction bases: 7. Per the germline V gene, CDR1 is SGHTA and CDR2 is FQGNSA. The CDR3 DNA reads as TGTGCCAGCAGCGAAACGACAGGGTCCTATGGCTACACCTTC. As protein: CASSETTGSYGYTF.

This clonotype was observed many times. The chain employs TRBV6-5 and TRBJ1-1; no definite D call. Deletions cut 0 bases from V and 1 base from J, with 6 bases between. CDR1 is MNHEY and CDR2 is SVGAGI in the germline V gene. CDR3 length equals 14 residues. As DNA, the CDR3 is TGTGCCAGCAGTTACTCAACCTGGAACACTGAAGCTTTCTTT. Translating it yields CASSYSTWNTEAFF.

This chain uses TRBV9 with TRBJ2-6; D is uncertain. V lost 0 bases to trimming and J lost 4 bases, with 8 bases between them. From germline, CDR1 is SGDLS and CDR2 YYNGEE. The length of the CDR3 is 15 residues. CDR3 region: CASSVAPAGANVLTF. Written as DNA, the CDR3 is TGTGCCAGCAGCGTAGCTCCTGCAGGGGCCAACGTCCTGACTTTC.

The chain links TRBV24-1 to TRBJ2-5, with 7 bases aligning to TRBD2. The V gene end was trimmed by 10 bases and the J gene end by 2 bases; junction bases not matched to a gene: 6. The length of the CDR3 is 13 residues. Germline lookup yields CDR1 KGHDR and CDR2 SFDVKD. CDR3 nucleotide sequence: TGTGCCACTAGCGGGCCGGGACAAGAGACCCAGTACTTC. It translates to CATSGPGQETQYF.

The chain's CDR3 is CASSQDKGTYGYTF. The CDR3 nucleotides are TGCGCCAGCAGCCAAGATAAGGGGACCTATGGCTACACCTTC. V usage is TRBV4-3 and J usage is TRBJ1-2, with TRBD1 as a possible D gene (5 bases). Germline assignment: CDR1 LGHNA and CDR2 YSLEER. This CDR3 has 14 amino acids. V was trimmed by 0 bases and J by 4 bases, leaving 9 bases between them.

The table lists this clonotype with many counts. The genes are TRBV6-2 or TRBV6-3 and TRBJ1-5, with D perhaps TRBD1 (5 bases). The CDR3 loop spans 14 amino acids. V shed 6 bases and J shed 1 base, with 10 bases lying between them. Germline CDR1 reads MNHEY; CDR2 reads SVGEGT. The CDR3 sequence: CASRGDLSNQPQHF. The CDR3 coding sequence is TGTGCCAGCAGAGGGGACCTAAGCAATCAGCCCCAGCATTTT.